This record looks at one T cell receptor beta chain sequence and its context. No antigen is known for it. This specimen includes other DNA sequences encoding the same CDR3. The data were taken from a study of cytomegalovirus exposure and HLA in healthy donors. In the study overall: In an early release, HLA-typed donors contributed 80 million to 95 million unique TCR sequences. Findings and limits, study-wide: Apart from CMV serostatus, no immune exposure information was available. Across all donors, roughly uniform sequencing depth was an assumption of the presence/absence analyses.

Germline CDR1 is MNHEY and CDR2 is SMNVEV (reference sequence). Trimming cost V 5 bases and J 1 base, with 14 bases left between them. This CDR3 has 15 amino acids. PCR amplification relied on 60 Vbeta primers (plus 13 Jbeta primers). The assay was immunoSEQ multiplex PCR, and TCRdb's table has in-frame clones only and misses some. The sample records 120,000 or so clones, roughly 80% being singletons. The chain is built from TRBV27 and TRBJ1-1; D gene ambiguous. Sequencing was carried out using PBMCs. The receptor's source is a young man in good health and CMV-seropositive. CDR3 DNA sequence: TGTGCCAGCAGTCCCCGCACAGCCCCGAACACTGAAGCTTTCTTT. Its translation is CASSPRTAPNTEAFF.